These T cell receptor beta chains were read from a single sample in a study of cytomegalovirus exposure and HLA in healthy donors. Assay: immunoSEQ multiplex PCR; the TCRdb copy retains only in-frame clones and omits some. Among around 98,000 clones, more than 65% were seen once, and the ten largest hold approximately 9.2%. Sequencing was performed on PBMCs. Every receptor here comes from a human donor in good health. Each CDR3 is given with its conserved first and last residue. D genes are given only for firm matches. Where a row states a size, it is once, few, many or the class of an expanded clone; other rows omit it.

d_call j_call clone_size v_call cdr3_aa cdr3_nt
TRBD1 TRBJ2-7 NA TRBV27 CASSSPQRTGSYEQYF TGTGCCAGCAGCTCCCCTCAGCGGACAGGCTCCTACGAGCAGTACTTC
NA TRBJ2-1 NA TRBV7-9 CASSLRDSYNEQFF TGTGCCAGCAGCTTAAGGGACTCATACAATGAGCAGTTCTTC
NA TRBJ2-7 NA TRBV11-2 CASSLDGRAYEQYF TGTGCCAGCAGCTTAGATGGCAGGGCCTACGAGCAGTACTTC
TRBD2 TRBJ2-5 NA TRBV5-4 CASSPGLAGTPSGTQYF TGTGCCAGCAGCCCCGGACTAGCGGGGACGCCCTCGGGGACCCAGTACTTC
NA TRBJ2-2 NA TRBV5-1 CASRPGPPNTGELFF TGCGCCAGCAGGCCAGGTCCGCCGAACACCGGGGAGCTGTTTTTT
TRBD1 TRBJ2-5 NA TRBV7-8 CASSFRYRGWQETQYF TGTGCCAGCAGCTTCCGATACAGGGGGTGGCAAGAGACCCAGTACTTC
NA TRBJ1-1 few TRBV9 CASSVTDMNTEAFF TGTGCCAGCAGCGTAACAGATATGAACACTGAAGCTTTCTTT
NA TRBJ1-4 NA TRBV5-1 CASSLQGRATNEKLFF TGCGCCAGCAGCTTGCAGGGGAGGGCAACTAATGAAAAACTGTTTTTT
NA TRBJ1-2 NA TRBV6-5 CASSYGQKNYGYTF TGTGCCAGCAGTTACGGACAGAAGAACTATGGCTACACCTTC
TRBD2 TRBJ2-3 NA TRBV7-6 CASSLISSGRTDTQYF TGTGCCAGCAGCTTAATCTCTAGCGGGAGAACAGATACGCAGTATTTT
NA TRBJ2-7 NA TRBV19 CASSPRLSYYEQYF TGTGCCAGTAGTCCAAGACTAAGTTACTACGAGCAGTACTTC
NA TRBJ1-5 NA TRBV6-6 CASREGYRNQPQHF TGTGCCAGCAGGGAGGGGTACCGCAATCAGCCCCAGCATTTT
NA TRBJ2-3 NA TRBV6-1 CASSEIFVGTDTQYF TGTGCCAGCAGTGAAATTTTCGTCGGCACAGATACGCAGTATTTT
TRBD1 TRBJ2-7 NA TRBV5-6 CASSLSGTVDYEQYF TGTGCCAGCAGCTTGTCGGGGACAGTCGACTACGAGCAGTACTTC
TRBD2 TRBJ2-2 NA TRBV12-5 CASGPPGGRNTGELFF TGTGCTAGTGGTCCGCCTGGCGGGAGGAACACCGGGGAGCTGTTTTTT
NA TRBJ1-6 NA TRBV4-1 CASSQEEELITYNSPLHF TGCGCCAGCAGCCAAGAGGAGGAACTTATTACCTATAATTCACCCCTCCACTTT
NA TRBJ1-1 NA TRBV4-3 CASSPGQTLNTEAFF TGCGCCAGCAGCCCGGGACAAACCTTGAACACTGAAGCTTTCTTT
TRBD1 TRBJ2-7 NA TRBV2 CVSSEGYRGSSYEQYF TGTGTCAGCAGTGAAGGATACAGGGGAAGCTCCTACGAGCAGTACTTC